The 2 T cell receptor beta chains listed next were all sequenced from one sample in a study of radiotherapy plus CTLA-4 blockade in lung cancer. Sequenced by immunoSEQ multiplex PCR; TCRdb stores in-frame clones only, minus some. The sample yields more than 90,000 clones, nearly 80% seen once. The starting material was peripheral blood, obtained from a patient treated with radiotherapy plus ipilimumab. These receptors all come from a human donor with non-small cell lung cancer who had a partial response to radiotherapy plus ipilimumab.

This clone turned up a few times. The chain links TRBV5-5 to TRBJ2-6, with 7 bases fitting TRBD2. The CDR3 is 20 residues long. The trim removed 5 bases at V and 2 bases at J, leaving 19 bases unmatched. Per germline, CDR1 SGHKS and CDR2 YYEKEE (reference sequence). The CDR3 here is CASRGGVNRAPLPGANVLTF. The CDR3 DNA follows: TGTGCCAGCAGGGGGGGGGTTAACCGGGCGCCTTTACCTGGGGCCAACGTCCTGACTTTC.

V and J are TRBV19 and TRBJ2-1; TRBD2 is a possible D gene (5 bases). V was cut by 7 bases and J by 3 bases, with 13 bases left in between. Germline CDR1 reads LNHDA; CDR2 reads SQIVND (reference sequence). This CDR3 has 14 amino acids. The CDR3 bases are TGTGCCAGTATTGGAGGAAATAACTACAATGAGCAGTTCTTC. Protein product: CASIGGNNYNEQFF.